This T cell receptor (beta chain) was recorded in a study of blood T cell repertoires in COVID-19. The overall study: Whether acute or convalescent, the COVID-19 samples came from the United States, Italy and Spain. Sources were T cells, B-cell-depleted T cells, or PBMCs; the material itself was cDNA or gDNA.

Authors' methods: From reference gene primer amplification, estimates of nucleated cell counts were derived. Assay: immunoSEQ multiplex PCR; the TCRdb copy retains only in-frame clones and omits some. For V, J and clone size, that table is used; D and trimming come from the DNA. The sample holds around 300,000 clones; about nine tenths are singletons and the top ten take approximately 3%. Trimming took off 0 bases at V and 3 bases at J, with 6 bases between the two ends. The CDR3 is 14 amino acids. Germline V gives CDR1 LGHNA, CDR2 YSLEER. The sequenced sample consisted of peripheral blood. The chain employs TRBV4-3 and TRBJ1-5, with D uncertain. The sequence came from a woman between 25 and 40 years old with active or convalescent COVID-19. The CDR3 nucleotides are TGCGCCAGCAGCCAAGACAGATTCAATCAGCCCCAGCATTTT. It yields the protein CASSQDRFNQPQHF.